The subject of this entry is one TCR beta chain. V lost 6 bases and J lost 4, with 11 bases in between. The CDR3 has 14 amino acids. CDR1 is SGDLS and CDR2 is YYNGEE in the germline V gene. The sample is drawn from a study of CD8 T cells in Susac syndrome. At the level of the study: Blood was drawn from patients with Susac syndrome. At that point, they were therapy-naive, on corticosteroids, or on intravenous immunoglobulin alone.

Negative isolation was applied to CD8+ and CD4+ T cells, and FACS enrichment was applied to TEMRA cells. Reverse transcription of about 0.5 to 1 ug RNA used random hexamers. TCRdb re-derived calls from the immunoSEQ multiplex PCR reads in MiXCR, one entry per CDR3 protein. The sample comprises under 90,000 distinct CDR3 sequences, just under 95% of which are singletons, and under 0.5% rests with the top ten. Input material: CD8+ T cells from PBMCs. The chain joins TRBV9 to TRBJ2-6; D is ambiguous. This sequence was found in a human donor with Susac syndrome. This CDR3 is CASMAVLGANVLTF. The CDR3, as DNA: TGTGCCAGCATGGCGGTACTCGGGGCCAACGTCCTGACTTTC.